The 26 T cell receptor beta chains listed next were all sequenced from one sample in a study of blood T cell repertoires in COVID-19. Repertoires were generated with immunoSEQ multiplex PCR, while TCRdb's copy carries only in-frame clones and drops some. Of about 160,000 clones in the sample, around 93% are singletons; the top ten hold 4.5% to 5%. Source material: peripheral blood. All receptors derive from a man aged 25 to 45 with COVID-19, enrolled during active disease.

The V call is TRBV4-2, the J call TRBJ2-5; D may be TRBD2 (5 bases). Germline loops: CDR1 LGHNA, CDR2 YNFKEQ. V dropped 0 bases and J dropped 6 bases, with 17 bases sitting between them. CDR3 size: 16 residues. The CDR3 DNA sequence: TGTGCCAGCAGCCAAGATAGTGGCACCGACGGGAAGACCCAGTACTTC. Amino acids: CASSQDSGTDGKTQYF.

The J gene is TRBJ1-2, the V gene TRBV28; tentative D call: TRBD1 (6 bases). V shed 5 bases and J shed 2 bases, with 9 bases lying between them. The CDR3 is 13 residues long. Germline CDR1 reads MDHEN; CDR2 reads SYDVKM. The CDR3 sequence: CASSLTGNYGYTF. In nucleotides, the CDR3 is TGTGCCAGCAGTCTCACAGGGAACTATGGCTACACCTTC.

This rearrangement joins TRBV6-1 to TRBJ1-2; D may be TRBD1 (6 bases). The V end lost 6 bases, the J end lost 4 bases, and 15 bases lay between the germline ends. Germline V gene lookup returns CDR1 MNHNS and CDR2 SASEGT. This CDR3 contains 14 residues. This chain's CDR3 is CASSPRGQFYGYTF. In nucleotides, the CDR3 is TGTGCCAGCAGCCCCCGGGGACAATTCTATGGCTACACCTTC.

This clone was seen only a few times. V usage is TRBV29-1 and J usage is TRBJ1-2; maybe TRBD1 (5 bases). The CDR3 is made up of 11 amino acids. Trimming cost V 6 bases and J 4 bases, with 9 bases left between them. Germline loops: CDR1 SQVTM, CDR2 ANQGSEA. DNA of the CDR3: TGCAGCGTGACTCAGGGCTATGGCTACACCTTC. Translating gives CSVTQGYGYTF.

This clone was seen a few times. The V and J genes are TRBV5-6 and TRBJ1-2, with TRBD1 as a possible D gene (5 bases). V dropped 1 base and J dropped 3 bases, with 7 bases sitting between them. Germline-derived CDR1 and CDR2 are SGHDT and YYEEEE. The CDR3 consists of 13 residues. Here the CDR3 reads CASSLTGDYGYTF. CDR3 nucleotide sequence: TGTGCCAGCAGCTTGACAGGAGACTATGGCTACACCTTC.

V and J are TRBV4-3 and TRBJ2-3; D is ambiguous. V dropped 0 bases and J dropped 1 base, with 8 bases sitting between them. The germline CDR1 and CDR2 sequences are LGHNA and YSLEER. CDR3 length: 15 amino acids. In nucleotides, the CDR3 is TGCGCCAGCAGCCAAGATAGAACAGGCACAGATACGCAGTATTTT. Residues: CASSQDRTGTDTQYF.

The J gene is TRBJ2-5, the V gene TRBV7-9; 9 bases are a match to TRBD2. This CDR3 region has 13 residues. J gave up 5 bases and V 5 bases, and 3 bases lay outside the gene matches. Germline assignment: CDR1 SEHNR and CDR2 FQNEAQ (reference sequence). CDR3 nucleotide sequence: TGTGCCAGCAGCCGTAGCGGGGGCGAGACCCAGTACTTC. This encodes CASSRSGGETQYF.

The V gene is TRBV4-2, the J gene TRBJ2-5; 13 positions match TRBD2. The germline V gene encodes CDR1 LGHNA and CDR2 YNFKEQ. The CDR3 covers 15 residues. V shed 4 bases and J 4 bases; nucleotides not matched to a gene: 3. The CDR3 DNA follows: TGTGCCAGCAGCCGGACTAGCGGGAGACCAGAGACCCAGTACTTC. It encodes CASSRTSGRPETQYF.

This clone is a singleton in its sample. This chain links TRBV12-5 with TRBJ2-3, with 10 bases identical to TRBD1. Germline loops: CDR1 LGHNT, CDR2 FRNRAP. J was trimmed by 4 bases and V by 3 bases; bases with no gene match: 16. This CDR3 is built from 19 residues. The CDR3 sequence: CASGFANKFGTGDPDTQYF. The CDR3 DNA reads as TGTGCTAGTGGTTTTGCTAACAAATTCGGGACAGGGGATCCAGATACGCAGTATTTT.

The genes are TRBV4-1 and TRBJ2-3, with D uncertain. Germline-derived CDR1 and CDR2 are MGHRA and YSYEKL. V gave up 0 bases and J gave up 2 bases, with 15 bases separating them. CDR3 length: 17 residues. The CDR3 bases are TGCGCCAGCAGCCAAGATCGGAGTCCCGCTCTCACAGATACGCAGTATTTT. It yields the protein CASSQDRSPALTDTQYF.

CDR3 DNA: TGTGCCAGCTCACCGCAGGCCCGGGAGACCCAGTACTTC. Its translation: CASSPQARETQYF. V usage is TRBV18 and J usage is TRBJ2-5; D uncertain. V lost 3 bases, J lost 5 bases, and 10 bases lay in between. The CDR3 contains 13 residues. Germline CDR1 reads KGHSH; CDR2 reads LQKENI.

The table lists this clone with a few counts. This chain connects TRBV6-6 to TRBJ1-1, with 9 bases that match TRBD1. CDR3 length equals 14 residues. CDR1 is MNHNY and CDR2 is SVGAGI in the germline V gene (reference sequence). J gave up 8 bases and V 6 bases, and 10 bases lay outside the gene matches. This CDR3 is CASRAEGQGVEAFF. CDR3 nucleotide sequence: TGTGCCAGCAGAGCCGAGGGACAGGGAGTAGAAGCTTTCTTT.

Only one count was recorded for this clone. The V and J genes are TRBV4-2 and TRBJ2-3, with TRBD1 matching over 11 bases. J gave up 5 bases and V 3 bases, and 1 base lay outside the gene matches. The CDR3 contains 14 residues. The germline V gene encodes CDR1 LGHNA and CDR2 YNFKEQ. The CDR3 nucleotides read TGTGCCAGCAGCCACGGGACAGGGGGAGATACGCAGTATTTT. Encoded protein: CASSHGTGGDTQYF.

The CDR3 sequence: CASSDPWAGGSTDTQYF. The CDR3 DNA reads TGTGCCAGCAGCGACCCCTGGGCGGGAGGGAGCACAGATACGCAGTATTTT. The V gene is TRBV9, the J gene TRBJ2-3, with TRBD2 identical over 9 bases. The germline gives CDR1 SGDLS, CDR2 YYNGEE. After removal of 3 bases from V and 0 bases from J, the junction contained 8 bases not matched to a gene. The CDR3 runs 17 residues.

V usage is TRBV5-6 and J usage is TRBJ1-1; D ambiguous. The V end lost 6 bases, the J end lost 2 bases, and 20 bases lay between the germline ends. CDR3 length: 16 amino acids. The germline gives CDR1 SGHDT, CDR2 YYEEEE. CDR3 bases: TGTGCCAGCACCATCCTCGGGGTTGGCTTAAACACTGAAGCTTTCTTT. Residues: CASTILGVGLNTEAFF.

The V and J genes are TRBV27 and TRBJ1-2; D uncertain. Germline-derived CDR1 and CDR2 are MNHEY and SMNVEV (reference sequence). The V end was cut by 7 bases, the J end by 2 bases, with 23 bases between. The CDR3 totals 17 residues. The CDR3: CASTFSQLALENYGYTF. The DNA of the CDR3 is TGTGCCAGCACCTTCTCGCAGTTGGCGCTAGAAAACTATGGCTACACCTTC.

This chain connects TRBV5-4 to TRBJ2-7; possibly TRBD2 for D (6 bases). Trimming removed 4 bases at V and 7 bases at J, with 15 bases between. Looked up from germline, CDR1 is SGHNT and CDR2 is YYREEE (reference sequence). The CDR3 is made up of 13 amino acids. The chain's CDR3 is CASSMGQAGEQYF. Here the CDR3 DNA reads TGTGCCAGCAGCATGGGGCAGGCGGGGGAGCAGTACTTC.

The CDR3 nucleotides are TGTGCCAGCAGTGACCTACAGGGGGGGAAGCCCCAGCATTTT. Translation: CASSDLQGGKPQHF. The chain employs TRBV6-1 and TRBJ1-5, with 8 bases that match TRBD1. The CDR3 sequence is 14 residues long. V lost 3 bases and J lost 8; bases outside the gene matches: 6. Germline-derived CDR1 and CDR2 are MNHNS and SASEGT.

The V and J genes are TRBV7-3 and TRBJ2-5, with 9 bases lining up with TRBD2. The germline CDR1 and CDR2 sequences are SGHTA and FQGTGA. This CDR3 contains 15 residues. Trimming at V came to 2 bases and at J to 4 bases, leaving 5 bases not matched to a gene. The CDR3 sequence: CASSLSAGGGETQYF. CDR3 sequence (DNA): TGTGCCAGCAGCTTATCAGCGGGGGGTGGAGAGACCCAGTACTTC.

This chain connects TRBV4-3 to TRBJ2-3; 7 nucleotides align to TRBD2. The germline gives CDR1 LGHNA, CDR2 YSLEER. Losses at the gene ends were 0 bases for V and 6 bases for J; bases not matched to a gene: 15. The CDR3 loop spans 18 amino acids. The CDR3: CASSQDMGGSMGTDTQYF. The CDR3 region has the DNA TGCGCCAGCAGCCAAGATATGGGGGGGTCCATGGGGACGGATACGCAGTATTTT.

This clone was detected only once. The CDR3 bases are TGTGCCAGCAGGGGGACAGGGGGCTCCTACGAGCAGTACTTC. This encodes CASRGTGGSYEQYF. The chain couples TRBV6-5 to TRBJ2-7; 11 positions match TRBD1. The CDR3 sequence is 14 residues long. V shed 6 bases, J shed 0 bases, and the junction held 1 base outside the gene matches. Looked up from germline, CDR1 is MNHEY and CDR2 is SVGAGI.

Remarks on this clone: Germline is not matched at one junction end, which may reflect a read error. The rearrangement links TRBV19 to TRBJ1-1; D uncertain. CDR1 and CDR2 (germline): LNHDA, SQIVND (reference sequence). The CDR3 length is 13 residues. The CDR3, as DNA: TGTGCCAGTAGTATCGGGTTTGTGTCTGAGGCTTTCTTT. Encoded protein: CASSIGFVSEAFF.

CDR3 in amino acids: CASSAGTGNTEAFF. The CDR3 DNA is TGTGCCAGCAGCGCCGGGACAGGGAACACTGAAGCTTTCTTT. V is TRBV5-6 and J is TRBJ1-1; 8 nucleotides line up with TRBD1. The CDR3 length is 14 residues. Germline lookup yields CDR1 SGHDT and CDR2 YYEEEE. The V segment lost 4 bases and the J segment 1 base; nucleotides outside the gene matches: 3.

The chain is built from TRBV3-1 (or the pseudogene TRBV3-2) and TRBJ1-5, with unresolved D. The V gene lost 4 bases and the J gene lost 7 bases, with 17 bases spanning the gap. The CDR3 loop spans 15 amino acids. Germline V gene sequence: CDR1 LGHDT, CDR2 YNNKEL (reference sequence). The CDR3 DNA sequence: TGTGCCAGCAGCCGCGAAGGGAGGGAAGGGCAGCCCCAGCATTTT. Translated: CASSREGREGQPQHF.

This clone was counted once. The chain employs TRBV4-2 and TRBJ2-5; the match to TRBD2 covers 7 bases. V shed 0 bases and J 7 bases; nucleotides not matched to a gene: 14. The CDR3 consists of 17 residues. Germline V CDR1 and CDR2: LGHNA, YNFKEQ. The DNA of the CDR3 is TGTGCCAGCAGCCAAGATTCGGGCGGGAGAATTCAACGGACCCAGTACTTC. Protein: CASSQDSGGRIQRTQYF.

This sequence joins TRBV23-1 and TRBJ1-5; 9 nucleotides agree with TRBD1. TRBV23-1 belongs to the ORF category, with a function that is uncertain. The CDR3 sequence is 17 residues long. J gave up 1 base and V 6 bases, and 10 bases lay outside the gene matches. CDR3 nucleotides: TGCGCCAGCAGACGGACAGGGGAGCTTAGCAGCAATCAGCCCCAGCATTTT. The encoded protein is CASRRTGELSSNQPQHF.